The rows below give T cell receptor beta chains drawn from one sample of a study of blood T cells in healthy people across ages. TCRdb fed the 5' RACE reads into MiXCR, producing one record per CDR3 protein. The sample has 650,000 or so distinct CDR3 sequences; around 52% are singletons. The sequenced material came from blood. Receptors were obtained from a woman of 80 years or more in good health. CDR3s include the opening cysteine and the closing phenylalanine or tryptophan. Fields, in order: clone size, V gene, D gene, J gene, CDR3 DNA, CDR3 protein. A D gene is named only where the DNA matches it firmly. Clone size is not always given. Where it is, it says once, few, many or a class for expanded clones.

>once|TRBV12-3/TRBV12-4|NA|TRBJ2-3
TGTGCCAGCAGCCCTGCGGAACTCCTCACAGATACGCAGTATTTT
CASSPAELLTDTQYF
>few|TRBV27|TRBD1|TRBJ2-7
TGTGCCTGTCAGGGGACAGGGGGCAGCGAGCAGTACTTC
CACQGTGGSEQYF
>many|TRBV12-3/TRBV12-4|NA|TRBJ1-2
TGTGCCAGCACTCCCCCCGCGGGGGGGTCTTTCTATGGCTACACCTTC
CASTPPAGGSFYGYTF
>once|TRBV6-2/TRBV6-3|TRBD2|TRBJ2-7
TGCGCCAGCAGTTACTCTTGGACTAGCGGGAGTTACGAGCAGTACTTC
CASSYSWTSGSYEQYF
>few|TRBV25-1|TRBD2|TRBJ2-1
TGTGCCAGCAGTGCTAGCGGGTCCTACAATGAGCAGTTCTTC
CASSASGSYNEQFF
>NA|TRBV24-1|NA|TRBJ1-1
TGTGCCACCCTTGTACCTACCAACAAATTCGGGGAGGATTACACTGAAGCTTTCTTT
CATLVPTNKFGEDYTEAFF
>NA|TRBV14|NA|TRBJ1-2
TGTGCCAGCAGCCCGGTGGGGGAACATCTCTCAGGTGGCTACACCTTC
CASSPVGEHLSGGYTF
>many|TRBV5-4|TRBD1|TRBJ2-3
TGTGCCAGCACCCAAGACAGGGGGCAGAAGGATACGCAGTATTTT
CASTQDRGQKDTQYF
>once|TRBV6-1|NA|TRBJ1-1
TGTGCCAGCTTTCCTCAGGTGGACACTGAAGCTTTCTTT
CASFPQVDTEAFF
>few|TRBV30|NA|TRBJ1-5
TGTGCCTGGAGTTATCGGGGGCCTGGGGCCCAGCATTTT
CAWSYRGPGAQHF
>NA|TRBV7-2|NA|TRBJ2-1
TGTGCCAGCAGCCGACAGGCCAGCTCCTACAATGAGCAGTTCTTC
CASSRQASSYNEQFF
>few|TRBV12-3/TRBV12-4|NA|TRBJ2-3
TGTGCCAGCACCGCCTGGCCAGCGAGTACAGATACGCAGTATTTT
CASTAWPASTDTQYF
>NA|TRBV9|NA|TRBJ1-5
TGTGCCAGCAGCGTAGCCAGCGATCAGCCCCAGCATTTT
CASSVASDQPQHF
>NA|TRBV24-1|TRBD2|TRBJ2-2
TGTGCCACCAGTCAGCGGGGGAACACCGGGGAGCTGTTTTTT
CATSQRGNTGELFF
>many|TRBV3-1|NA|TRBJ2-7
TGTGCCAGCAGCCGACTAGTCGGGATGGCAAGACACGAGCAGTACTTC
CASSRLVGMARHEQYF
>NA|TRBV2|NA|TRBJ2-7
TGTGCCAGCAGTGAAGACGGATTGGGACACCGGAGCTCCTACGAGCAGTACTTC
CASSEDGLGHRSSYEQYF
>few|TRBV10-3|TRBD1|TRBJ2-3
TGTGCCATCAGACGACAGGGAGATGTTTCAGATACGCAGTATTTT
CAIRRQGDVSDTQYF
>NA|TRBV20-1|NA|TRBJ2-7
TGCAGTGCTAGAGAAGGCGGATTCTACGAGCAGTACTTC
CSAREGGFYEQYF
>NA|TRBV3-1|NA|TRBJ2-1
TGTGCCAGCGGGCAGGGGCACTACAATGAGCAGTTCTTC
CASGQGHYNEQFF
>many|TRBV20-1|TRBD1|TRBJ2-1
TGCAGTGCTAGAAATTCCAGGACAGGGGGAGGTGAGCAGTTCTTC
CSARNSRTGGGEQFF
>NA|TRBV28|TRBD2|TRBJ2-1
TGTGCCACGGGACTAGCGGTGTTGAATGAGCAGTTCTTC
CATGLAVLNEQFF
>NA|TRBV28|TRBD1|TRBJ2-4
TGTGCCAGCAGTTTTGCGTACGGCTTCACAGGGGGCGCGAGAGCCAAAAACATTCAGTACTTC
CASSFAYGFTGGARAKNIQYF
>few|TRBV3-1|TRBD1|TRBJ1-1
TGTGCCAGCAGCTCCCACAGGGGAAACACTGAAGCTTTCTTT
CASSSHRGNTEAFF
>many|TRBV4-2|TRBD1|TRBJ1-6
TGTGCCAGCAGCCCGCTAGGGGCGGGCAGGGGGACATATTCACCCCTCCACTTT
CASSPLGAGRGTYSPLHF
>NA|TRBV20-1|NA|TRBJ2-5
TGCAGTGCTAGAGATGAAGCGGCGCTGGGGGAGCAGTACTTC
CSARDEAALGEQYF
>NA|TRBV30|NA|TRBJ2-5
TGTGCCTGGAGTGTACTATCTGAGACCCAGTACTTC
CAWSVLSETQYF
>many|TRBV12-3/TRBV12-4|TRBD1|TRBJ1-1
TGTGCCAGCAGTTTAGGGACAGGGGGAAACACTGAAGCTTTCTTT
CASSLGTGGNTEAFF
>many|TRBV20-1|NA|TRBJ2-1
TGCAGTGCTAGAGATGGGCGGGGGCCTGACAATGAGCAGTTCTTC
CSARDGRGPDNEQFF
>NA|TRBV2|NA|TRBJ1-6
TGTGCCAGCAGTGTTGCCGAAGCCTATAATTCACCCCTCCACTTT
CASSVAEAYNSPLHF
>NA|TRBV3-1|TRBD2|TRBJ2-3
TGTGCCAGCAGCCAAGGCCGGACTAGCGGAAGCACAGATACGCAGTATTTT
CASSQGRTSGSTDTQYF
>many|TRBV7-2|NA|TRBJ2-1
NA
CASSPYFGGGTPWFF
>NA|TRBV2|NA|TRBJ1-5
TGTGCCAGCAGTGGTGCCCATAGCAATCAGCCCCAGCATTTT
CASSGAHSNQPQHF
>NA|TRBV20-1|NA|TRBJ2-7
TGCAGTGCTAGAGATTCGCCTAGCAGGTACTTC
CSARDSPSRYF
>NA|TRBV12-3/TRBV12-4|TRBD2|TRBJ2-7
TGTGCCAGCACCATGGGGAGCGGGAGATACGAGCAGTACTTC
CASTMGSGRYEQYF
>few|TRBV6-6|TRBD2|TRBJ2-5
TGTGCCAGTGGGACTAGCGGCGGGAAGCAGTACTTC
CASGTSGGKQYF
>many|TRBV10-2|TRBD1|TRBJ2-7
TGCGCCAGCAGTGAGGATGGGACAGGCGCCTACGAGCAGTACTTC
CASSEDGTGAYEQYF
>NA|TRBV6-6|NA|TRBJ2-7
TGTGCCAGCAGCCAGGAGTACCAGACCTACGAGCAGTACTTC
CASSQEYQTYEQYF
>many|TRBV20-1|TRBD2|TRBJ2-1
TGCAGTGCCGCTAGCGGGGTGCACAATGAGCAGTTCTTC
CSAASGVHNEQFF
>NA|TRBV9|NA|TRBJ1-1
TGTGCCAGCAGACCGGGCACACAGGAGGTTGGGGCTTTCTTT
CASRPGTQEVGAFF
>many|TRBV29-1|TRBD2|TRBJ2-1
TGCAGCGGAAGAGCGGGAGGTGCCTACAATGAGCAGTTCTTC
CSGRAGGAYNEQFF
>few|TRBV6-1|TRBD1|TRBJ2-3
TGTGCCAGCAGTGCAACCGGGACAGTCACAGATACGCAGTATTTT
CASSATGTVTDTQYF
>NA|TRBV28|NA|TRBJ2-5
TGTGCCAGCAGTGCGGTTTGGGGCTACGAGACCCAGTACTTC
CASSAVWGYETQYF
>NA|TRBV9|NA|TRBJ2-7
TGTGCCAGCAGCGTAGCTTGGGGCAACTACGAGCAGTACTTC
CASSVAWGNYEQYF
>many|TRBV3-1|NA|TRBJ1-2
TGTGCCAGCAGCCAAGGCCGAGCCTACGGCTACACCTTC
CASSQGRAYGYTF
>few|TRBV20-1|TRBD2|TRBJ2-1
TGCAGTGTCCTGGGGGGGAGCTCCTACAATGAGCAGTTCTTC
CSVLGGSSYNEQFF
>NA|TRBV20-1|NA|TRBJ2-1
TGCAGTGCCCCTGTCAAGGGGGTTTCCTACAATGAGCAGTTCTTC
CSAPVKGVSYNEQFF
>many|TRBV12-3/TRBV12-4|NA|TRBJ1-1
TGTGCCAGCAGTTTAGTACCCCGGGTCGGCACTGAAGCTTTCTTT
CASSLVPRVGTEAFF
>few|TRBV4-1|NA|TRBJ2-7
TGCGCCAGCAGCCAGCAGGCCTCCTACGAGCAGTACTTC
CASSQQASYEQYF
>NA|TRBV27|TRBD2|TRBJ2-3
TGTGCCAGCAGTTTATATCCTCTAGCGGGGGTCACAGATACGCAGTATTTT
CASSLYPLAGVTDTQYF
>many|TRBV2|TRBD1|TRBJ2-3
TGTGCCAGCAGAGCCCGGACAGGGCCGGGCACAGATACGCAGTATTTT
CASRARTGPGTDTQYF
>NA|TRBV2|TRBD2|TRBJ2-7
TGTGCCAGCAGTGAATTGGGCGGGAGCTCCTACGAGCAGTACTTC
CASSELGGSSYEQYF
>NA|TRBV12-3/TRBV12-4|TRBD2|TRBJ2-3
TGTGCCAGCAGTTGGACTAGCGGGAACACAGATACGCAGTATTTT
CASSWTSGNTDTQYF
>few|TRBV19|NA|TRBJ1-4
TGTGCCAGTAGTATAGAATTACTGGGCGGTGCCGCCATATCCGGAAAACTGTTTTTT
CASSIELLGGAAISGKLFF
>many|TRBV20-1|NA|TRBJ2-1
TGCAGTGCTACACGGGGGAGGAATGAGCAGTTCTTC
CSATRGRNEQFF